The sequence of this T cell receptor (beta chain) was determined in a study of blood T cell repertoires in COVID-19. The wider study: The cDNA or gDNA used as material had been derived from T cells, B-cell-depleted T cells, or PBMCs.

Using immunoSEQ multiplex PCR, the repertoire was profiled, and TCRdb retains in-frame clones only, with some absent. This sample has about 180,000 clones; approximately 78% occur once, and the top ten carry roughly a sixth. Participants were placed into cohorts based on the clinical history they reported. In Cohort 3, a recovered donor had either two negative PCRs, clearance, or symptom resolution. The origin of this receptor is a woman aged 45-65 years who had recovered from COVID-19. Sequences were obtained from PBMCs or T cells enriched from blood (not recorded which).

The CDR3 here is CASSSAGGGGEKLFF. The DNA of the CDR3 is TGCGCCAGCAGCTCGGCAGGGGGCGGAGGGGAAAAACTGTTTTTT. The chain recombines TRBV5-1 with TRBJ1-4; 8 bases are shared with TRBD1. The CDR3 covers 15 residues. V shed 3 bases, J shed 8 bases, and the junction held 9 bases outside the gene matches. Germline V gene sequence: CDR1 SGHRS, CDR2 YFSETQ.